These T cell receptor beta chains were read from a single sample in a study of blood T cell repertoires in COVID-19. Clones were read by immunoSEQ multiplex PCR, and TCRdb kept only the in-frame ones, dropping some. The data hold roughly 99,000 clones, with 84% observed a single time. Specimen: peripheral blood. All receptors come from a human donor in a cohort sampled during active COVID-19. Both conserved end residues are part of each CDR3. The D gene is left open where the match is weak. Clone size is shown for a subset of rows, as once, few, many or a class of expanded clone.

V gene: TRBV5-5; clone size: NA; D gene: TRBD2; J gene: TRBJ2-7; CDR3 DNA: TGTGCCAGCAGCTTGGATATAGCGGGCGGAGGCTACGAGCAGTACTTC; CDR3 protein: CASSLDIAGGGYEQYF
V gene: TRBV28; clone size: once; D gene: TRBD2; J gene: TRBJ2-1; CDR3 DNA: TGTGCCAGCAGTTCGCATAGCGGGAGGAATTACAATGAGCAGTTCTTC; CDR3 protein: CASSSHSGRNYNEQFF
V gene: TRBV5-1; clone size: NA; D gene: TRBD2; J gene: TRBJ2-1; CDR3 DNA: TGCGCCAGCAGCATACTAGCGGGACAATACAATGAGCAGTTCTTC; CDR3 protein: CASSILAGQYNEQFF
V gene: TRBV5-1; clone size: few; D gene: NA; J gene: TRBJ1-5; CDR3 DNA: TGCGCCAGCAGCCCGCAGCCAGGAAGCAATCAGCCCCAGCATTTT; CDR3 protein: CASSPQPGSNQPQHF
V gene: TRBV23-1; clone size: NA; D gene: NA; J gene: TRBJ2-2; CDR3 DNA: TGCGCCAGCAGTGCCTCGCGGACAGTGAACACCGGGGAGCTGTTTTTT; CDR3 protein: CASSASRTVNTGELFF
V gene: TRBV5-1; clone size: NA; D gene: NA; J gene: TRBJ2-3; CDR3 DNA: TGCGCCAGCAGCTTGGAGCGGAGCACAGATACGCAGTATTTT; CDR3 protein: CASSLERSTDTQYF
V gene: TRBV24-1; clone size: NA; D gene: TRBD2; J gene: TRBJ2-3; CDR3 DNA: TGTGCCACCAGTGATAAACTAGCGGGGTACACAGATACGCAGTATTTT; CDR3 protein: CATSDKLAGYTDTQYF
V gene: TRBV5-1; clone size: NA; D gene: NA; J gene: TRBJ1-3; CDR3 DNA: TGCGCCAGCAGCTTGGATTGGCTGGTCTCTGGAAACACCATATATTTT; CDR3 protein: CASSLDWLVSGNTIYF
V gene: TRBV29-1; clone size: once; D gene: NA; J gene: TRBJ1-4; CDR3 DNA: TGCAGCGTTGTCGGGCAGGGAGGTGAAAAACTGTTTTTT; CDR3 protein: CSVVGQGGEKLFF
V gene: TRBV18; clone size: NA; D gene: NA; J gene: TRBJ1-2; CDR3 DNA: TGTGCCAGCTCACCACCTTTCAGGGGCCATGGCTACACCTTC; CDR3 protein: CASSPPFRGHGYTF
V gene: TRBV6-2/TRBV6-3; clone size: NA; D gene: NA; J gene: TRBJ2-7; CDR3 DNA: TGTGCCAGCAGTTACTCTGCGGAAAGTCCCTACGAGCAGTACTTC; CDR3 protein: CASSYSAESPYEQYF
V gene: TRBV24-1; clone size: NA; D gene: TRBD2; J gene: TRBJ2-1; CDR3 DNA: TGTGCCACCAGTGAAAAGGGACTAGCGGGAGGGCCGGCTGAGCAGTTCTTC; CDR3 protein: CATSEKGLAGGPAEQFF
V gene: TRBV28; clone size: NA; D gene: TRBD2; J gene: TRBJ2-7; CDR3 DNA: TGTGCCAGCAGTTCTCCACTAGCGGGGCTAGCCTACGAGCAGTACTTC; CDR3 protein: CASSSPLAGLAYEQYF
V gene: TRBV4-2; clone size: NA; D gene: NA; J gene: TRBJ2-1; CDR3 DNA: TGTGCCAGCAGCCAAGATTGGTCGGGAGTCGGATACAATGAGCAGTTCTTC; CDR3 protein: CASSQDWSGVGYNEQFF
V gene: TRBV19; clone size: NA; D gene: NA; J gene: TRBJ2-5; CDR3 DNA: TGTGCCAGTGAAGATCCGGGACACCCGGTTGAGACCCAGTACTTC; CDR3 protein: CASEDPGHPVETQYF
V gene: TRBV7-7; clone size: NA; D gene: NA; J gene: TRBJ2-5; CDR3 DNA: TGTGCTAGCGGAGGGCTTGGGGAGACCCAGTACTTC; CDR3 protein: CASGGLGETQYF
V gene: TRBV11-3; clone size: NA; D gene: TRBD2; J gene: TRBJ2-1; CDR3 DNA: TGTGCCAGCAGCTTAGAAGGAACTAGCGGGATCAATGAGCAGTTCTTC; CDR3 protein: CASSLEGTSGINEQFF
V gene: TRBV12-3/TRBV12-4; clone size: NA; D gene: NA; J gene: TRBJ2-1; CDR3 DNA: TGTGCCAGCAGTTTTAACGGGGGTAAGCAGTTCTTC; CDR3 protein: CASSFNGGKQFF
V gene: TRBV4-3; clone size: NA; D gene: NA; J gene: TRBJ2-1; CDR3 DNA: TGCGCCAGCAGCCAAGATGTCGGGAGCGGTAGGAATGAGCAGTTCTTC; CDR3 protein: CASSQDVGSGRNEQFF
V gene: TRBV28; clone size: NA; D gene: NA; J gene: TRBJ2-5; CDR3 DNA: TGTGCCAGCAGTAAAGGGACATCCGGACAAGAGACCCAGTACTTC; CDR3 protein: CASSKGTSGQETQYF
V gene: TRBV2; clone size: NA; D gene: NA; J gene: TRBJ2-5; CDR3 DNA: TGTGCCAGCATTATCCGGGACTCTGGCCCAGAGGGCCAGTACTTC; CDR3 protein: CASIIRDSGPEGQYF
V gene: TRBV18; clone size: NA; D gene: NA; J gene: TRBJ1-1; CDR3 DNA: TGTGCCAGCTCACTAGGGGGTGTGAACACTGAAGCTTTCTTT; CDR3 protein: CASSLGGVNTEAFF
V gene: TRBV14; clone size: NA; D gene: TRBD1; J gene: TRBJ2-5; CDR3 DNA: TGTGCCAGCAGCCTCAGGGGGCTGCGGGAGACCCAGTACTTC; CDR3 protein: CASSLRGLRETQYF
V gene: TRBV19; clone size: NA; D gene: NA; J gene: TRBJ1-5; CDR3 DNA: TGTGCCAGTAGGGGGCTCAGCAATCAGCCCCAGCATTTT; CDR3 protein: CASRGLSNQPQHF
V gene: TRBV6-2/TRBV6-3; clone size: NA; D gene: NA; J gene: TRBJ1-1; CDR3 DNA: TGTGCCAGCAGTTTCGGACAGTCACTCACTGAAGCTTTCTTT; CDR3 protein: CASSFGQSLTEAFF
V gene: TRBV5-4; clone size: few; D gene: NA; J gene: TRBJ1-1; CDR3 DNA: TGTGCCAGCAGGTTGGATCTGGGGGCGACTGAAGCTTTCTTT; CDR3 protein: CASRLDLGATEAFF
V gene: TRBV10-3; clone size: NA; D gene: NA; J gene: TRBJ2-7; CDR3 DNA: TGTGCCATCAGTGAGTCTGGTTCGGGTACCATCGAGCAGTACTTC; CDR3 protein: CAISESGSGTIEQYF
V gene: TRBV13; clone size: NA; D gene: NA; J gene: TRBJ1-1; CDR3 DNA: TGTGCCAGCAGGGTCCGGGGGGCATCTGAAGCTTTCTTT; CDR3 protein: CASRVRGASEAFF
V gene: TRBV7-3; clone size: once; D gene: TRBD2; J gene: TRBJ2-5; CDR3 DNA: TGTGCCAGCAGCTTAATGGGAGTCGGAACTAGCGGGGAACAGACCCAGTACTTC; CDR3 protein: CASSLMGVGTSGEQTQYF
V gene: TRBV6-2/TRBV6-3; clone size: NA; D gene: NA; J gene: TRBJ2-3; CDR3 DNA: TGTGCCAGCAGTTACACGAACCAGGGCTGGGGCACAGATACGCAGTATTTT; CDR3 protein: CASSYTNQGWGTDTQYF
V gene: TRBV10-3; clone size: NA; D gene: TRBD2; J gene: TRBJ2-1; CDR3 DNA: TGTGCCATCACCAGCGGGAGGGACAATGAGCAGTTCTTC; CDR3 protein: CAITSGRDNEQFF
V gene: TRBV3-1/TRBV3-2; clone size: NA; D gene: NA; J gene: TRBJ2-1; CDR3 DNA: TGTGCCAGCAGCCCGACAGGCAATGAGCAGTTCTTC; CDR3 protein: CASSPTGNEQFF
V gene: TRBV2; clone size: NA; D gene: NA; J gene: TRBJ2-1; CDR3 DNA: TGTGCCAGCAATAGGGAGGGACAGGGGTTGGCGGGAGGGCCCAATGAGCAGTTCTTC; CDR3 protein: CASNREGQGLAGGPNEQFF
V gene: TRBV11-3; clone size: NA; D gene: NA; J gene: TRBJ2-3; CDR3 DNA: TGTGCCAGCAGCCAACGACTGTCAACAGATACGCAGTATTTT; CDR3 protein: CASSQRLSTDTQYF
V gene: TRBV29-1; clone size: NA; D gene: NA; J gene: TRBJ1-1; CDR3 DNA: TGCAGCGTCCGGGTCAGGGTTGGGAACACTGAAGCTTTCTTT; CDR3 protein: CSVRVRVGNTEAFF
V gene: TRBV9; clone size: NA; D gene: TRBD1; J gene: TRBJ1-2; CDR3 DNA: TGTGCCAGCAGCGTAGGACAGGGAAACTATGGCTACACCTTC; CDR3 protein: CASSVGQGNYGYTF
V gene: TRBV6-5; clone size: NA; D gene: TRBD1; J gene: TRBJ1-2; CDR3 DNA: TGTGCCAGCAGTTACCGACAGGGGAGGTATGGCTACACCTTC; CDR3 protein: CASSYRQGRYGYTF
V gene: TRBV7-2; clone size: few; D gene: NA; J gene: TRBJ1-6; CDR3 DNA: TGTGCCAGCAGCTTCGGACTCGAAGGGGGTAATTCACCCCTCCACTTT; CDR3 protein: CASSFGLEGGNSPLHF
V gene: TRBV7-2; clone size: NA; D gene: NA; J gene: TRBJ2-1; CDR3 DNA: TGTGCCAGCAGCCCCCTCGAGCCCCGCGGCCCCTACAATGAGCAGTTCTTC; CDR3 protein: CASSPLEPRGPYNEQFF
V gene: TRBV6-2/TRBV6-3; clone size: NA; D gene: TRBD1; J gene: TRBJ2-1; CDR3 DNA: TGTGCCAGCAGTTACATGAAGGACAGGGGAGTTGCGGGATACAATGAGCAGTTCTTC; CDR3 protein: CASSYMKDRGVAGYNEQFF
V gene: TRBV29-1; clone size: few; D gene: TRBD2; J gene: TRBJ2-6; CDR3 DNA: TGCAGCGTTCCCTTAGGCGGGGGAGCCCCTGGGGCCAACGTCCTGACTTTC; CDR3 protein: CSVPLGGGAPGANVLTF
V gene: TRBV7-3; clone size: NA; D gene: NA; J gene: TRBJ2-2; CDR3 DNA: TGTGCCAGCAGCACAAGCAGGGACACCGGGGAGCTGTTTTTT; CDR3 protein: CASSTSRDTGELFF
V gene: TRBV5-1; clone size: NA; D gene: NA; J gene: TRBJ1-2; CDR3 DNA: TGCGCCAGCAGCTTGGCCGCAGGTTTTGACTATGGCTACACCTTC; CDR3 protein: CASSLAAGFDYGYTF